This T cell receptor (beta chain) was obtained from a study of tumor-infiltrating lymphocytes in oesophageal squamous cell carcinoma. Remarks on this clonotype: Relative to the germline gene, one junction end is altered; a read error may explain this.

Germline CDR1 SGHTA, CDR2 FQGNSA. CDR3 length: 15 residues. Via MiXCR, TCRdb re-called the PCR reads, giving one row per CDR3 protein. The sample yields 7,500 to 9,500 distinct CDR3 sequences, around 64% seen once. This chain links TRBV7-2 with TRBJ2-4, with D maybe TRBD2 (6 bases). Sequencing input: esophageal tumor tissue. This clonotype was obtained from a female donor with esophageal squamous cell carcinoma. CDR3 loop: CASSLSLGRPDTQYF. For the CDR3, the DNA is TGTGCCAGCAGCTTATCCCTAGGGAGGCCAGATACGCAGTATTTC.